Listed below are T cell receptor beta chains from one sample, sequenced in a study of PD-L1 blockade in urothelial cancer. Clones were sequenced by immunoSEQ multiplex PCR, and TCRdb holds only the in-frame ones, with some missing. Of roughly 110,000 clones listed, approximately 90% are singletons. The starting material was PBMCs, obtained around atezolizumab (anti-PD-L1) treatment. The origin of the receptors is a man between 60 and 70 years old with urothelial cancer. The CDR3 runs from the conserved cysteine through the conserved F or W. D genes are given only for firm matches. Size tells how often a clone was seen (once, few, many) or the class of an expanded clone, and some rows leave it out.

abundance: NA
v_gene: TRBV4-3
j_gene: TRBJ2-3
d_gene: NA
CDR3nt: TGCGCCAGCAGCCAAGATCGGAGGGATACGCAGTATTTT
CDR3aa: CASSQDRRDTQYF

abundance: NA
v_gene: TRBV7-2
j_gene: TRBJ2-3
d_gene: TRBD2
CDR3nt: TGTGCCAGCAGCTTACGGCGGGGGGGAAATACGCAGTATTTT
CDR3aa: CASSLRRGGNTQYF

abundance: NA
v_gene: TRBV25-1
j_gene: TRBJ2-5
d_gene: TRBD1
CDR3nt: TGTGCCATCTACAGGGGAAGAGAGACCCAGTACTTC
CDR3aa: CAIYRGRETQYF

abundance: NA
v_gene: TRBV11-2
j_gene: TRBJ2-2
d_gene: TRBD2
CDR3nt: TGTGCCAGCAGAAGGACTAGCGGTTACACCGGGGAGCTGTTTTTT
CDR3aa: CASRRTSGYTGELFF

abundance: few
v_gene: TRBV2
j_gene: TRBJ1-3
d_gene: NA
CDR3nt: TGTGCCAGCGGGGAGGTCTCGGGAAACACCATATATTTT
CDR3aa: CASGEVSGNTIYF

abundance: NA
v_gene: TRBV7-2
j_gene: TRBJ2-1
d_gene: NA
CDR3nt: TGTGCCAGCAGTTCCCCCAGGGGTCCTGGGCTCAATGAGCAGTTCTTC
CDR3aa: CASSSPRGPGLNEQFF

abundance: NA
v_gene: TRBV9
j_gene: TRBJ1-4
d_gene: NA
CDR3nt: TGTGCCAGCAGCGGACCGAGACAGGATAATGAAAAACTGTTTTTT
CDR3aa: CASSGPRQDNEKLFF

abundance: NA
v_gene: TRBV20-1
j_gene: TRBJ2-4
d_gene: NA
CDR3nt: TGCAGTCCCGAGGCTGGAGACATTCAGTACTTC
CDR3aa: CSPEAGDIQYF

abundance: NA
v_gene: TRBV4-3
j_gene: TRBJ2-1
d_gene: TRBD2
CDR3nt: TGCGCCAGCAGCCAAGATTTGACGGGGGGCTCCTACAATGAGCAGTTCTTC
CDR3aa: CASSQDLTGGSYNEQFF

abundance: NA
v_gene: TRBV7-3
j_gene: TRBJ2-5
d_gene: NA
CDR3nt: TGTGCCAGCAGCCCGAACAGTGGGAGCCAAGAGACCCAGTACTTC
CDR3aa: CASSPNSGSQETQYF

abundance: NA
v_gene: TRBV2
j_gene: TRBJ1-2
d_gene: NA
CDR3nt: TGTGCCAGCAGTAATCCTGGAGGCAGGAAAAACTATGGCTACACCTTC
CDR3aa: CASSNPGGRKNYGYTF

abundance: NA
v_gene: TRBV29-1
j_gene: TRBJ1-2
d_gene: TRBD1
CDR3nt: TGCAGCGCCGGGGGACAGTTCTATGGCTACACCTTC
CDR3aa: CSAGGQFYGYTF

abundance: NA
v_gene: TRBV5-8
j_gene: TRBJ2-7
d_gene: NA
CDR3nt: TGTGCCAGCAGCTGGGGCAACGAGCAGTACTTC
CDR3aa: CASSWGNEQYF

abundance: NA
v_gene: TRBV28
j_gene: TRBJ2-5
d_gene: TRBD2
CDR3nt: TGTGCCAGCAGTTTAATAGGACTAGCGGGAGGACAAGAGACCCAGTACTTC
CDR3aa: CASSLIGLAGGQETQYF

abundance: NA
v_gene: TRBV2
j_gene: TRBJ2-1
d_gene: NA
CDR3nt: TGTGCCAGCAGTCGCGAATCCCCTGAGCAGTTCTTC
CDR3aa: CASSRESPEQFF

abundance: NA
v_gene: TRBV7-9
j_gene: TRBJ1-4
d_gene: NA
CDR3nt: TGTGCCAGCAGCACGACACAGGGCAGCGAAAAACTGTTTTTT
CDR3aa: CASSTTQGSEKLFF

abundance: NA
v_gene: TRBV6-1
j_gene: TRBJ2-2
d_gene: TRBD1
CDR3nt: TGTGCCAGCAGTGTCCCGGGACAGGGGCGGGTGGGGGAGCTGTTTTTT
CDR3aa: CASSVPGQGRVGELFF

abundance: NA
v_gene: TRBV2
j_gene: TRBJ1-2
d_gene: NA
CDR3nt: TGTGCCAGCAGTGAACAGGGTAGCTATGGCTACACCTTC
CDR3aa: CASSEQGSYGYTF

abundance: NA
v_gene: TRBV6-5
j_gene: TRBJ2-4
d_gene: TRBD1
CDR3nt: TGTGCCAGCAGTTACTCTCCGGGACAGGGAAACATTCAGTACTTC
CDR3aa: CASSYSPGQGNIQYF

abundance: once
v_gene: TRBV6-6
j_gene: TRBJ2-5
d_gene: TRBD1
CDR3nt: TGTGCCAGCAGATTTACAGGGGGAGATGAGACCCAGTACTTC
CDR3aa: CASRFTGGDETQYF

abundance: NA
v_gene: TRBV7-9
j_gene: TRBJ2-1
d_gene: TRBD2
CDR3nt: TGTGCCAGCAGCCCCGGAACTAGCGGGTACGAGTGGGGGCAGTTCTTC
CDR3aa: CASSPGTSGYEWGQFF

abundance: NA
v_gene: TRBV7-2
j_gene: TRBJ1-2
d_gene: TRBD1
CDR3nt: TGTGCCAGCAGCCCAGGCCCCAGGGGGGACTATGGCTACACCTTC
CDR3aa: CASSPGPRGDYGYTF

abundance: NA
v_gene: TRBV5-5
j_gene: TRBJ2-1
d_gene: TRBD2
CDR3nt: TGTGCCAGCAGCTTGGCAACTAGCGGGGATTACAATGAGCAGTTCTTC
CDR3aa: CASSLATSGDYNEQFF

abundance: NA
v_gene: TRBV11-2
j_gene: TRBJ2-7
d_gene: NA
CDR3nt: TGTGCCAGCAGAGATGTCCGGGAACTGTTGCGGGAGCAGTACTTC
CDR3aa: CASRDVRELLREQYF

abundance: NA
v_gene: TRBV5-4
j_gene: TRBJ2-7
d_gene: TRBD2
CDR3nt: TGTGCCAGCAGACCCGGGACTAGCGGGGGGCGTCACGAGCAGTACTTC
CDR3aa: CASRPGTSGGRHEQYF

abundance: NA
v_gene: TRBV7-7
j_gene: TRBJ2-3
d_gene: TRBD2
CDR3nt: TGTGCCAGCAGCCCTATGACTAGCGGGGGGACAGATACGCAGTATTTT
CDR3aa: CASSPMTSGGTDTQYF

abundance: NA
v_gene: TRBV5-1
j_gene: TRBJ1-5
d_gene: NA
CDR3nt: TGCGCCAGCAGCTTGGAATCAGGGGCTGGGCAGCCCCAGCATTTT
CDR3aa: CASSLESGAGQPQHF

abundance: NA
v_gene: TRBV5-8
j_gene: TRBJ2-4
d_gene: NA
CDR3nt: TGTGCCAGCAGCTTGGATGGGGGGAACATTCAGTACTTC
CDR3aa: CASSLDGGNIQYF

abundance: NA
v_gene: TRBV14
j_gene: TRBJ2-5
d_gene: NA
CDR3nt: TGTGCCAGCAGTCCAAGATTGGGCGAGCTGGGGACCCAGTACTTC
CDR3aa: CASSPRLGELGTQYF

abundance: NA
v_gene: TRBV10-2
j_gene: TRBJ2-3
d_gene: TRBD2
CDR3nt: TGCGCCAGTACTACTCCGGGACTAGGCGCAGATACGCAGTATTTT
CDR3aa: CASTTPGLGADTQYF

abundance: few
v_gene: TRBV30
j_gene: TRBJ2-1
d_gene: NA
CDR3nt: TGTGCCTGGAGGGGGCCTACGAATGAGCAGTTCTTC
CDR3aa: CAWRGPTNEQFF

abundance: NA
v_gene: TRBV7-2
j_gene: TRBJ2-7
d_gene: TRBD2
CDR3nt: TGTGCCAGCAGCTTAGGGCTAGCGGGATCCTACGAGCAGTACTTC
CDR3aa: CASSLGLAGSYEQYF

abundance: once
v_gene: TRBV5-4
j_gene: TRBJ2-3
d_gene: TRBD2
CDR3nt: TGTGCCAGCAGCTCTGGGACTAGCGTTCGCATAGATACGCAGTATTTT
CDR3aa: CASSSGTSVRIDTQYF

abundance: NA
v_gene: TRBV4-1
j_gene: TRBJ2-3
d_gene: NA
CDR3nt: TGCGCCAGCAGCCAAGTGGTAGCGGTCACAGATACGCAGTATTTT
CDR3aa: CASSQVVAVTDTQYF

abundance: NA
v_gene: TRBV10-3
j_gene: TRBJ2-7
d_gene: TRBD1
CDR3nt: TGTGCCATCAGTCCCTCAACGACAGGGGCCTCCTACGAGCAGTACTTC
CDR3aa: CAISPSTTGASYEQYF

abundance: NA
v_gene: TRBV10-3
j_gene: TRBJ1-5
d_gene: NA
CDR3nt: TGTGCCATCACCCCCGGGAGCAATCAGCCCCAGCATTTT
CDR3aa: CAITPGSNQPQHF

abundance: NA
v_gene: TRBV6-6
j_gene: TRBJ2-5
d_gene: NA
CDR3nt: TGTGCCAGCAGTTACTCCCGCAGGGCGCAAGAGACCCAGTACTTC
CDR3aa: CASSYSRRAQETQYF

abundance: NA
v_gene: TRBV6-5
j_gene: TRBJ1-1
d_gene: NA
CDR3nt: TGTGCCAGCAGTACCAGACAAAACACTGAAGCTTTCTTT
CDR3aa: CASSTRQNTEAFF

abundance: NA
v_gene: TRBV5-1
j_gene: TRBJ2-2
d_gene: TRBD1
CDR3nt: TGCGCCAGCAGCTTGGTTGGGACAGGGTATTCTGTCACCGGGGAGCTGTTTTTT
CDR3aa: CASSLVGTGYSVTGELFF

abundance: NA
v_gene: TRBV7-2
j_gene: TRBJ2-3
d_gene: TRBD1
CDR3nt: TGTGCCAGCAGCTTAGCGGGCAGGGGGTTAGTAGATACGCAGTATTTT
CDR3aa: CASSLAGRGLVDTQYF

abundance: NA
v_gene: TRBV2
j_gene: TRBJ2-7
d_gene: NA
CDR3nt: TGTGCCAGCAGTCCGACTAGTGCGTACGAGCAGTACTTC
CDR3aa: CASSPTSAYEQYF

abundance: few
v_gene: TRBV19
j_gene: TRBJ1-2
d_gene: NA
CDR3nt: TGTGCCAGTACTCGGGATAACTATGGCTACACCTTC
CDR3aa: CASTRDNYGYTF

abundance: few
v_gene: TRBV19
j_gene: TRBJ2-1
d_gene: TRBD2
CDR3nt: TGTGCCAGTAGTAAGACTAGCGTAAACAATGAGCAGTTCTTC
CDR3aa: CASSKTSVNNEQFF

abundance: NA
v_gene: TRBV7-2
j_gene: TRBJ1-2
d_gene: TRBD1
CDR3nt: TGTGCCAGCAGCCTGACAGGGGGCGAACTTGGCTACACCTTC
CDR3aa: CASSLTGGELGYTF

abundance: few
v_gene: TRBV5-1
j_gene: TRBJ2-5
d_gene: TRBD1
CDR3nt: TGCGCCAGCAGCTTGGGAGGACAGGCCTCCCAAGAGACCCAGTACTTC
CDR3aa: CASSLGGQASQETQYF

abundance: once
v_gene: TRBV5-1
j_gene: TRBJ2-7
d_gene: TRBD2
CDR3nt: TGCGCCAGCAGTCGGGGCGGGGGGGCTTACGAGCAGTACTTC
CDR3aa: CASSRGGGAYEQYF